This TCR beta chain came from a study of T cell responses to AZD1222 COVID-19 vaccine. On the study more broadly: Some second doses came at about 4 weeks and others at about 12 weeks; these were pooled.

Profiling relied on immunoSEQ multiplex PCR, and the TCRdb table lists in-frame clones only, not all of them. The sample has about 140,000 clones; 90% are singletons. Germline V gene lookup returns CDR1 SGDLS and CDR2 YYNGEE. The CDR3 sequence is 13 residues long. The V and J ends lost 3 bases and 6 bases respectively, with 9 bases between them. This material consisted of peripheral blood, taken on day 0 of AZD1222 vaccination. The chain joins TRBV9 to TRBJ2-2, with D uncertain. This receptor was taken from an adult in good health. This chain's CDR3 is CASSAFGSGELFF. CDR3 in DNA: TGTGCCAGCAGCGCCTTCGGGTCCGGGGAGCTGTTTTTT. Looking up the rest from reference TRBV9 and TRBJ2-2 gives the full variable domain: DSGVTQTPKHLITATGQRVTLRCSPRSGDLSVYWYQQSLDQGLQFLIQYYNGEERAKGNILERFSAQQFPDLHSELNLSSLELGDSALYFCASSAFGSGELFFGEGSRLTVL.